This T cell receptor beta chain was retrieved from a study of blood T cell repertoires in COVID-19. The germline V gene has CDR1 SGHRS and CDR2 YFSETQ. V lost 7 bases, J lost 8 bases, and 16 bases stayed unmatched. This CDR3 comprises 16 residues. Authors' processing steps: How many nucleated cells were present was estimated from reference gene primer amplification. Only in-frame clones appear in the TCRdb table, and some are missing; sequencing was by immunoSEQ multiplex PCR. The V and J calls and clone size were taken over from that table, and D and trimming were inferred from the DNA. The table shows some 190,000 clones, with less than 85% occurring only once.

This clonotype was sampled from an elderly woman with COVID-19, enrolled during active disease. The sample was peripheral blood. V gene TRBV5-1 combines with J gene TRBJ2-1; 9 bases line up with TRBD2. The CDR3 is CASGGGSVAGDDEQFF. The DNA for the CDR3 is TGCGCCAGCGGGGGTGGTTCGGTAGCGGGAGATGATGAGCAGTTCTTC.